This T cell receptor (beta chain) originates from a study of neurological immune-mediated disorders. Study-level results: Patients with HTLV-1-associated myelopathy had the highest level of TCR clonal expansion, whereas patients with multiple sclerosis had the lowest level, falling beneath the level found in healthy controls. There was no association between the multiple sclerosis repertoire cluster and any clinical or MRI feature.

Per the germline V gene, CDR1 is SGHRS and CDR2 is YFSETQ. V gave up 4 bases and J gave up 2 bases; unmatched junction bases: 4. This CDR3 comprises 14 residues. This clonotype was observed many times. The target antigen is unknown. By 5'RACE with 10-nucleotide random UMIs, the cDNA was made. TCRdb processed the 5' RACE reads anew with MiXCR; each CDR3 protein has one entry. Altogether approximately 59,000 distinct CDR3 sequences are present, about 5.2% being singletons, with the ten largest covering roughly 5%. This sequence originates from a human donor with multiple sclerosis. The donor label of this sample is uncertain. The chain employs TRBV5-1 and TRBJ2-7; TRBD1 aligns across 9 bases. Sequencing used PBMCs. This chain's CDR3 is CASSRTGEAYEQYF. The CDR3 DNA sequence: TGCGCCAGCAGCCGGACAGGGGAAGCCTACGAGCAGTACTTC.